The clone carrying this TCR beta chain was observed a single time. Its antigen is still unknown. TCR beta CDR3 regions were amplified from RNA. HTBI primers were the set used in a first-round RT-PCR of the TCR CDR3. One entry per CDR3 protein results from TCRdb running MiXCR on the multiplex PCR reads. The data show 700,000 to 950,000 distinct CDR3 sequences, around 40% seen once. CDR3 length: 14 amino acids. The germline V gene has CDR1 SGDLS and CDR2 YYNGEE. Trimming took 4 bases from V and 3 from J, leaving 13 bases between them. This record comes from a study of T cells in Graves' hyperthyroidism and ophthalmopathy. Across the study: Blood was drawn when the patient was first diagnosed and still untreated.

Whole-study results and caveats: The majority of expanded thyroid clonotypes above 0.001 also appeared in blood. Classification by a 13 V-J model distinguished ophthalmopathy from stable hyperthyroidism.

Sequencing was performed on blood. The sequence derives from a woman aged 35 to 49 with Graves' hyperthyroidism. The chain joins TRBV9 to TRBJ1-2, with D tentatively TRBD1 (6 bases). The CDR3 protein is CASSPGGADYGYTF. CDR3 in DNA: TGTGCCAGCAGCCCGGGGGGGGCAGACTATGGCTACACCTTC.